This T cell receptor beta chain appears in the sequencing data of a study of OX40 agonist ivuxolimab in advanced cancers. Blood got drawn at baseline, again on cycle 4 day 1, and then on cycle 7 day 1. Measured with immunoSEQ multiplex PCR; TCRdb has only the in-frame clones, and not every one. This repertoire shows some 70,000 clones, around 90% found once; its top ten account for 2.5% to 3%. The receptor comes from an adult with an advanced solid tumor such as melanoma, head and neck, liver or kidney cancer. The material was CD4+ or CD8+ T cells sorted from blood, obtained in a trial of the OX40 agonist ivuxolimab.

The CDR3: CASSAWGGSYNEQFF. CDR3 bases: TGTGCCAGCAGCGCCTGGGGGGGTTCCTACAATGAGCAGTTCTTC. The J gene is TRBJ2-1, the V gene TRBV9, with TRBD2 identical over 7 bases. The germline gives CDR1 SGDLS, CDR2 YYNGEE. The CDR3 runs 15 residues. After removal of 3 bases from V and 1 base from J, the junction contained 4 bases not matched to a gene.